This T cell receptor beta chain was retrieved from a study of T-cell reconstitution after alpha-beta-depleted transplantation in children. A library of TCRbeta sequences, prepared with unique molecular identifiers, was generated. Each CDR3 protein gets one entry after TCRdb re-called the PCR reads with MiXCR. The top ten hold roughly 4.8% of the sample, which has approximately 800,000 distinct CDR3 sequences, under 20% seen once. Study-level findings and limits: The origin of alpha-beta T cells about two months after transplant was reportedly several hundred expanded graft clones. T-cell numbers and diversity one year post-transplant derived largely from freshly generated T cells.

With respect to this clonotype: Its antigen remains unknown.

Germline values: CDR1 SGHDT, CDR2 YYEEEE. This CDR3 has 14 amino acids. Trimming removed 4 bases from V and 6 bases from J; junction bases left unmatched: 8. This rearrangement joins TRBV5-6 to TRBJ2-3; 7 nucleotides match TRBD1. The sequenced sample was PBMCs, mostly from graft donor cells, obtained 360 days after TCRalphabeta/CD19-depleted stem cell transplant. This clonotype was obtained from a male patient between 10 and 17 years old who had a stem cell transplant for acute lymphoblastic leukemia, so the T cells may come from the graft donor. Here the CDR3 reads CASSTPKGADTQYF. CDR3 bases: TGTGCCAGCAGCACCCCGAAGGGGGCGGATACGCAGTATTTT.